The 21 T cell receptor beta chains reported below all come from one sample, sequenced in a study of cytomegalovirus exposure and HLA in healthy donors. It was with 60 Vbeta and 13 Jbeta primers that the PCR ran. This table comes from immunoSEQ multiplex PCR, and its TCRdb copy is limited to in-frame clones, with some not included. The data show around 99,000 clones, about 80% seen once. The sample consisted of PBMCs. The receptors derive from a man aged 25 to 40 in good health and CMV-seropositive.

V gene TRBV30 combines with J gene TRBJ1-1, with D tentatively TRBD1 (6 bases). The V gene's germline CDR1 is GTSNPN and CDR2 SVGIG (reference sequence). V shed 3 bases and J shed 3 bases, with 11 bases lying between them. This CDR3 contains 13 residues. The chain's CDR3 is CAWRPQGYTEAFF. DNA for the CDR3: TGTGCCTGGAGGCCCCAGGGGTACACTGAAGCTTTCTTT.

V usage is TRBV5-1 and J usage is TRBJ2-2; maybe TRBD2 (6 bases). The CDR3 runs to 16 residues. Trimming stripped 0 bases from V and 4 bases from J, with 13 bases between. Germline CDR1 is SGHRS and CDR2 is YFSETQ. The CDR3 here is CASSLGGGSSTGELFF. CDR3 sequence (DNA): TGCGCCAGCAGCTTGGGCGGAGGGTCGAGCACCGGGGAGCTGTTTTTT.

V is TRBV7-2 and J is TRBJ1-5; a weak D match, TRBD1 (6 bases). Trimming removed 5 bases from V and 4 bases from J, with 18 bases in between. Germline V lookup: CDR1 SGHTA, CDR2 FQGNSA. CDR3 length equals 16 residues. CDR3 in DNA: TGTGCCAGCAGCCCAGGGGTCCCAGCGTCGAATCAGCCCCAGCATTTT. Its protein product is CASSPGVPASNQPQHF.

The chain combines TRBV7-6 with TRBJ2-5; D perhaps matches TRBD1 (5 bases). Looked up from germline, CDR1 is SGHVS and CDR2 is FNYEAQ. Trimming pared 3 bases from V and 3 bases from J, leaving 14 bases between. The CDR3 has 15 amino acids. CDR3 in DNA: TGTGCCAGCAGCTTGGGCAGGGCGACGAAAGAGACCCAGTACTTC. As protein: CASSLGRATKETQYF.

This clone appeared a single time. The V and J genes are TRBV5-4 and TRBJ2-5; 7 positions agree with TRBD1. This CDR3 is 15 amino acids long. V dropped 5 bases and J dropped 0; count of bases not matched to a gene: 7. Per the germline V gene, CDR1 is SGHNT and CDR2 is YYREEE (reference sequence). The chain's CDR3 is CASRSGQAYQETQYF. CDR3 nucleotide sequence: TGTGCCAGCAGGTCAGGACAGGCTTACCAAGAGACCCAGTACTTC.

There are a few counts of this clone. The CDR3 loop reads CSVEGGAFQETQYF. The CDR3 nucleotides read TGCAGCGTTGAGGGCGGGGCTTTCCAAGAGACCCAGTACTTC. This sequence joins TRBV29-1 and TRBJ2-5; D is perhaps TRBD2 (6 bases). The germline V and J ends were trimmed by 3 bases and 1 base, with 12 bases remaining between them. The CDR3 consists of 14 residues. The germline gives CDR1 SQVTM, CDR2 ANQGSEA. Looking up the rest from reference TRBV29-1 and TRBJ2-5 gives the full variable domain: SAVISQKPSRDICQRGTSLTIQCQVDSQVTMMFWYRQQPGQSLTLIATANQGSEATYESGFVIDKFPISRPNLTFSTLTVSNMSPEDSSIYLCSVEGGAFQETQYFGPGTRLLVL.

The rearrangement links TRBV7-6 to TRBJ2-6; D call uncertain. The V gene lost 1 base and the J gene lost 4 bases, with 11 bases spanning the gap. CDR3 length equals 16 residues. Germline lookup yields CDR1 SGHVS and CDR2 FNYEAQ. The CDR3 protein is CASSLGGYEGANVLTF. The CDR3 nucleotides are TGTGCCAGCAGCTTAGGAGGTTACGAAGGGGCCAACGTCCTGACTTTC.

V and J are TRBV19 and TRBJ1-5; D uncertain. The CDR3 length is 13 residues. CDR1 LNHDA and CDR2 SQIVND come from the germline V gene (reference sequence). The V and J ends lost 6 bases and 8 bases respectively, with 14 bases between them. CDR3 in amino acids: CASSQPQREPQHF. The CDR3 DNA reads as TGTGCCAGTAGCCAGCCACAACGGGAGCCCCAGCATTTT.

The DNA for the CDR3 is TGCAGCGTGATACCGGGACAGGGGTTAGTGGACACTGAAGCTTTCTTT. This gives the protein CSVIPGQGLVDTEAFF. V is TRBV29-1 and J is TRBJ1-1, with 10 positions matching TRBD1. Per the germline V gene, CDR1 is SQVTM and CDR2 is ANQGSEA. The CDR3 spans 16 residues. V lost 6 bases to trimming and J lost 3 bases; unmatched junction nucleotides: 13.

This clone was found a few times. V and J are TRBV19 and TRBJ1-2; no clear D gene. The germline V gene encodes CDR1 LNHDA and CDR2 SQIVND (reference sequence). With 3 bases removed from V and 8 bases from J, the gap between germline ends came to 25 bases. The CDR3 loop spans 17 amino acids. The CDR3 sequence: CASSIFRPGSDSKGYTF. In DNA form, the CDR3 reads TGTGCCAGTAGTATCTTTCGACCGGGATCCGACTCGAAAGGCTACACCTTC.

This rearrangement joins TRBV18 to TRBJ2-7, with a possible D match to TRBD1 (6 bases). V lost 4 bases, J lost 7 bases, and 14 bases lay in between. This CDR3 comprises 13 residues. In germline, CDR1 is KGHSH, CDR2 LQKENI. CDR3 region: CASSLGTRLEQYF. DNA of the CDR3: TGTGCCAGCTCACTTGGGACACGCCTGGAGCAGTACTTC.

This clone was recorded a few times. The rearrangement joins TRBV18 to TRBJ1-2, with D tentatively TRBD1 (5 bases). The CDR3 contains 14 residues. Germline lookup yields CDR1 KGHSH and CDR2 LQKENI. Deletions cut 3 bases from V and 6 bases from J, with 14 bases between. CDR3: CASSPETGTHGYTF. DNA for the CDR3: TGTGCCAGCTCACCCGAAACAGGAACCCATGGCTACACCTTC.

This chain joins TRBV11-3 and TRBJ1-1; TRBD1 aligns across 7 bases. Germline lookup yields CDR1 SGHNT and CDR2 YENEEA. J lost 6 bases, V lost 5 bases, and 6 bases had no gene match. This CDR3 has 13 amino acids. The CDR3 protein is CASSPQGGPEAFF. Written as DNA, the CDR3 is TGTGCCAGCAGCCCTCAAGGGGGCCCTGAAGCTTTCTTT.

This chain connects TRBV9 to TRBJ1-1; D ambiguous. CDR3 length: 15 amino acids. V lost 4 bases and J lost 0, with 13 bases in between. In germline, CDR1 is SGDLS, CDR2 YYNGEE. Written as DNA, the CDR3 is TGTGCCAGCAGCCCCCGCTTAGGAGTGAACACTGAAGCTTTCTTT. This codes for CASSPRLGVNTEAFF.

For this clone: The junction and the germline gene differ at one end; a read error may be behind it. The chain carries TRBV11-2 and TRBJ2-6, with D maybe TRBD1 (5 bases). In germline, CDR1 is SGHAT, CDR2 FQNNGV. This CDR3 has 17 amino acids. This CDR3 reads CASSLGPLSSGANGLTF. The CDR3 DNA is TGTGCCAGCAGCTTAGGGCCATTGAGCTCTGGGGCCAACGGCCTGACTTTC.

The DNA of the CDR3 is TGTGCCAGCAGCTTAGGTTTACAGGGTCGCAATGAGCAGTTCTTC. The encoded protein is CASSLGLQGRNEQFF. This chain joins TRBV7-2 and TRBJ2-1; D may be TRBD1 (6 bases). This CDR3 region has 15 residues. V gave up 1 base and J gave up 6 bases, with 13 bases separating them. CDR1 is SGHTA, CDR2 FQGNSA, per germline. Drawing the rest from reference TRBV7-2 and TRBJ2-1, the complete variable domain is GAGVSQSPSNKVTEKGKDVELRCDPISGHTALYWYRQSLGQGLEFLIYFQGNSAPDKSGLPSDRFSAERTGGSVSTLTIQRTQQEDSAVYLCASSLGLQGRNEQFFGPGTRLTVL.

The chain is built from TRBV5-1 and TRBJ1-4, with D unclear. The ends were cut back, 4 bases at V and 0 bases at J, with 10 bases in the middle. The CDR3 is 15 residues long. Per germline, CDR1 SGHRS and CDR2 YFSETQ. As DNA, the CDR3 is TGCGCCAGCAGCGTTTTCTCTTCAACTAATGAAAAACTGTTTTTT. It yields the protein CASSVFSSTNEKLFF. Full variable domain (missing parts from reference TRBV5-1 and TRBJ1-4): KAGVTQTPRYLIKTRGQQVTLSCSPISGHRSVSWYQQTPGQGLQFLFEYFSETQRNKGNFPGRFSGRQFSNSRSEMNVSTLELGDSALYLCASSVFSSTNEKLFFGSGTQLSVL.

V gene TRBV30 combines with J gene TRBJ2-5; 8 bases are a match to TRBD1. With 3 bases clipped from V and 0 bases from J, the junction kept 6 bases outside the gene matches. The germline CDR1 and CDR2 sequences are GTSNPN and SVGIG (reference sequence). The CDR3 has 15 amino acids. The DNA for the CDR3 is TGTGCCTGGAGCAGGGGGCCCTCATACCAAGAGACCCAGTACTTC. Its protein is CAWSRGPSYQETQYF.

V and J are TRBV5-4 and TRBJ2-3, with TRBD2 matching over 12 bases. Germline trimming cut 4 bases from V and 3 bases from J; bases unmatched to any gene: 6. The CDR3 runs 16 residues. Germline V gene lookup returns CDR1 SGHNT and CDR2 YYREEE (reference sequence). The CDR3 nucleotides are TGTGCCAGCAGCGCATCCGGGACTAGCGGGACAGATACGCAGTATTTT. Translating gives CASSASGTSGTDTQYF.

The chain links TRBV5-1 to TRBJ2-5; D is possibly TRBD2 (6 bases). Trimming took 0 bases from V and 5 from J, leaving 11 bases between them. This CDR3 spans 14 amino acids. The germline V gene encodes CDR1 SGHRS and CDR2 YFSETQ. This chain's CDR3 is CASSLGHSGETQYF. The CDR3 DNA reads TGCGCCAGCAGCTTGGGGCACAGCGGGGAGACCCAGTACTTC.

This sequence joins TRBV30 and TRBJ1-5; D is unclear. Germline V gene lookup returns CDR1 GTSNPN and CDR2 SVGIG (reference sequence). Trimming cost V 4 bases and J 0 bases, with 7 bases left between them. The length of the CDR3 is 13 residues. CDR3 nucleotide sequence: TGTGCCTGGACGCGGAATAGCAATCAGCCCCAGCATTTT. As protein: CAWTRNSNQPQHF.